Listed here is a single T cell receptor (beta chain). Its specificity is not known. For less than seven days at 37°C, the mixed lymphocyte reaction cells were kept in coculture. Trimming cost V 5 bases and J 6 bases; bases outside gene matches: 7. CDR1 and CDR2 (germline): SGHTS, YDEGEE. The CDR3 consists of 14 residues. These data are taken from a study of siplizumab effects on memory and regulatory T cells. Across the study: Mixed lymphocyte reactions were matched in twos, containing siplizumab at around 0.97 ug/mL or lacking drug. Study-wide results and caveats: Alloreactive sequences from unstimulated CD4+ memory cells fell significantly with siplizumab.

Generated by immunoSEQ multiplex PCR, the TCRdb table keeps only in-frame clones and is missing some. This sample carries more than 3,000 clones, more than 45% of them seen once, and the ten largest clones take 4.5% to 5.5%. The clonotype originates from a human donor in good health; the cells came from an allogeneic mixed lymphocyte reaction. V usage is TRBV5-8 and J usage is TRBJ2-3; the match to TRBD1 covers 9 bases. The sample was CFSE-low (dividing) CD4+ T cells sorted from an allogeneic mixed lymphocyte reaction. CDR3 in DNA: TGTGCCAGCAGGGCGCCGGGACAGGGTGATACGCAGTATTTT. It translates to CASRAPGQGDTQYF.